These T cell receptor beta chains were read from a single sample in a study of OX40 agonist ivuxolimab in advanced cancers. The method was immunoSEQ multiplex PCR; TCRdb's version includes in-frame clones alone and lacks a portion of them. The data show some 76,000 clones, with roughly 92% seen just once and around 8% held by the top ten. The sequenced sample was CD4+ or CD8+ T cells sorted from blood, obtained in a trial of the OX40 agonist ivuxolimab. The receptors shown here come from an adult with an advanced solid tumor such as melanoma, head and neck, liver or kidney cancer. Each CDR3 is given with its conserved first and last residue. Fields, in order: V gene, D gene, J gene, CDR3 protein, CDR3 DNA. The D gene is left open where the match is weak.

v_call: TRBV19
d_call: .
j_call: TRBJ1-4
cdr3_aa: CASSPGPPGGEKLFF
cdr3_nt: TGTGCCAGTAGTCCCGGGCCTCCTGGGGGTGAAAAACTGTTTTTT

v_call: TRBV7-6
d_call: .
j_call: TRBJ1-1
cdr3_aa: CASSAGRANTEAFF
cdr3_nt: TGTGCCAGCAGCGCAGGACGGGCTAACACTGAAGCTTTCTTT

v_call: TRBV4-2
d_call: TRBD2
j_call: TRBJ2-1
cdr3_aa: CASSQVLAGGPGNEQFF
cdr3_nt: TGTGCCAGCAGCCAGGTACTAGCGGGGGGGCCTGGTAATGAGCAGTTCTTC

v_call: TRBV27
d_call: .
j_call: TRBJ2-3
cdr3_aa: CASSFRGMSGTDTQYF
cdr3_nt: TGTGCCAGCAGTTTCCGGGGGATGTCTGGCACAGATACGCAGTATTTT

v_call: TRBV29-1
d_call: .
j_call: TRBJ2-1
cdr3_aa: CSVEAQLSYNEQFF
cdr3_nt: TGCAGCGTTGAGGCTCAGCTCTCCTACAATGAGCAGTTCTTC

v_call: TRBV27
d_call: TRBD2
j_call: TRBJ2-3
cdr3_aa: CASSPSSGGATDTQYF
cdr3_nt: TGTGCCAGCAGTCCCTCTAGCGGGGGGGCTACAGATACGCAGTATTTT

v_call: TRBV27
d_call: .
j_call: TRBJ2-7
cdr3_aa: CASSVGNSYEQYF
cdr3_nt: TGTGCCAGCTCTGTGGGGAACTCCTACGAGCAGTACTTC

v_call: TRBV6-4
d_call: TRBD2
j_call: TRBJ2-1
cdr3_aa: CASSESGGANEQFF
cdr3_nt: TGTGCCAGCAGTGAAAGCGGGGGGGCCAATGAGCAGTTCTTC

v_call: TRBV27
d_call: TRBD1
j_call: TRBJ2-7
cdr3_aa: CASSPPGQIEQYF
cdr3_nt: TGTGCCAGCAGCCCACCGGGACAGATAGAGCAGTACTTC

v_call: TRBV7-9
d_call: TRBD2
j_call: TRBJ2-3
cdr3_aa: CASSHPRGGWTDTQYF
cdr3_nt: TGTGCCAGCAGCCATCCCCGGGGGGGCTGGACAGATACGCAGTATTTT

v_call: TRBV5-6
d_call: .
j_call: TRBJ2-2
cdr3_aa: CASSGWGPGELFF
cdr3_nt: TGTGCCAGCAGCGGGTGGGGACCCGGGGAGCTGTTTTTT

v_call: TRBV11-2
d_call: .
j_call: TRBJ2-1
cdr3_aa: CASSLGGDEQFF
cdr3_nt: TGTGCCAGCAGCTTAGGGGGGGATGAGCAGTTCTTC

v_call: TRBV9
d_call: .
j_call: TRBJ2-2
cdr3_aa: CASSPNTGELFF
cdr3_nt: TGTGCCAGCAGCCCTAACACCGGGGAGCTGTTTTTT